Below, 32 T cell receptor beta chains from the same sample are listed, as sequenced in a study of OX40 agonist ivuxolimab in advanced cancers. Data came from immunoSEQ multiplex PCR; TCRdb stores just in-frame clones and leaves some out. The sample holds thousands of clones; just under 75% are singletons and the top ten take 50% to 65%. The input for sequencing was CD4+ or CD8+ T cells sorted from blood, taken in a trial of the OX40 agonist ivuxolimab. The receptor set was obtained from an adult with an advanced solid tumor such as melanoma, head and neck, liver or kidney cancer.

This chain connects TRBV7-2 to TRBJ1-2, with D perhaps matching TRBD1 (6 bases). The V gene's germline CDR1 is SGHTA and CDR2 FQGNSA. Trimming removed 2 bases from V and 8 bases from J, with 15 bases in between. The CDR3 is made up of 14 amino acids. CDR3 sequence: CASSLTDRPRGYTF. In DNA form, the CDR3 reads TGTGCCAGCAGCTTAACTGACAGGCCTCGGGGCTACACCTTC.

V gene TRBV19 combines with J gene TRBJ2-1, with D unclear. The CDR3 runs 13 residues. Trimming pared 3 bases from V and 6 bases from J, leaving 9 bases between. Germline CDR1 and CDR2: LNHDA and SQIVND (reference sequence). In DNA, the CDR3 is TGTGCCAGTAGTATCTGGCAAGCCAATGAGCAGTTCTTC. This encodes CASSIWQANEQFF.

The chain is built from TRBV5-6 and TRBJ2-1, with 9 bases aligning to TRBD1. CDR1 and CDR2 (germline): SGHDT, YYEEEE. The CDR3 is 15 amino acids. V dropped 2 bases and J dropped 3; count of bases not matched to a gene: 3. The CDR3 region is CASSLQGALYNEQFF. The CDR3 DNA reads TGTGCCAGCAGCTTACAGGGGGCCCTCTACAATGAGCAGTTCTTC.

The genes are TRBV4-1 and TRBJ1-1; possible D gene TRBD1, 5 bases. The CDR3 has 15 residues. Germline CDR1 reads MGHRA; CDR2 reads YSYEKL. Between the trimmed V and J ends, which lost 1 base and 4 bases, there was a span of 13 bases. Here the CDR3 DNA reads TGCGCCAGCAGCCAAGCACCACAGGTCGGCACTGAAGCTTTCTTT. Its translation: CASSQAPQVGTEAFF.

The CDR3 DNA reads TGTGCCAGCAGCGTCTCTGGGACTTTTGGGGAGACCCAGTACTTC. Protein: CASSVSGTFGETQYF. The chain couples TRBV9 to TRBJ2-5; D possibly corresponds to TRBD2 (6 bases). Trimming took off 2 bases at V and 5 bases at J, with 16 bases between the two ends. The CDR3 has 15 amino acids. Germline V gives CDR1 SGDLS, CDR2 YYNGEE. The full variable domain, rest sourced from reference TRBV9 and TRBJ2-5, is DSGVTQTPKHLITATGQRVTLRCSPRSGDLSVYWYQQSLDQGLQFLIQYYNGEERAKGNILERFSAQQFPDLHSELNLSSLELGDSALYFCASSVSGTFGETQYFGPGTRLLVL.

The chain employs TRBV4-1 and TRBJ2-1; D is possibly TRBD1 (6 bases). V was clipped by 4 bases and J by 6 bases, with 10 bases between them. CDR1 and CDR2 (germline): MGHRA, YSYEKL. This CDR3 has 13 amino acids. The CDR3 spells CASSPYRANEQFF. Here the CDR3 DNA reads TGCGCCAGCAGCCCCTACAGGGCCAATGAGCAGTTCTTC.

Worth noting for this clone: A junction boundary mismatches the germline segment, possibly from a read error. The V gene is TRBV2, the J gene TRBJ2-1; D is possibly TRBD2 (6 bases). Germline values: CDR1 SNHLY, CDR2 FYNNEI. This CDR3 contains 15 residues. The CDR3 nucleotides read TGTGCCAGCATTGAAGGGGCAATGGAGGGCAATGAGCAGTTCTTC. Its translation is CASIEGAMEGNEQFF.

The sample holds one count of this clone. This chain joins TRBV5-6 and TRBJ1-1; no firm D call. The germline CDR1 and CDR2 sequences are SGHDT and YYEEEE. The CDR3 consists of 14 residues. Trimming took 4 bases from V and 6 from J, leaving 16 bases between them. CDR3 sequence reads: CASSARRAHPEAFF. CDR3 DNA: TGTGCCAGCAGCGCACGACGGGCGCATCCTGAAGCTTTCTTT. The full variable domain, completed using reference TRBV5-6 and TRBJ1-1, is DAGVTQSPTHLIKTRGQQVTLRCSPKSGHDTVSWYQQALGQGPQFIFQYYEEEERQRGNFPDRFSGHQFPNYSSELNVNALLLGDSALYLCASSARRAHPEAFFGQGTRLTVV.

CDR3 nucleotide sequence: TGTGCCAGTAGTGAGGGACTCGTGGGCAGAGAGACCCAGTACTTC. It translates to CASSEGLVGRETQYF. The genes are TRBV19 and TRBJ2-5, with D perhaps TRBD2 (6 bases). The ends were cut back, 5 bases at V and 4 bases at J, with 17 bases in the middle. Germline V gives CDR1 LNHDA, CDR2 SQIVND (reference sequence). This CDR3 is built from 15 residues.

This rearrangement joins TRBV14 to TRBJ2-5; D not resolved. V gave up 0 bases and J gave up 3 bases, with 11 bases separating them. The V gene's germline CDR1 is SGHDN and CDR2 FVKESK. This CDR3 comprises 15 residues. The CDR3 loop is CASSQDSRAKETQYF. The CDR3 DNA sequence: TGTGCCAGCAGCCAAGATTCAAGGGCCAAAGAGACCCAGTACTTC.

The chain joins TRBV7-9 to TRBJ2-5, with TRBD2 identical over 8 bases. Germline-derived CDR1 and CDR2 are SEHNR and FQNEAQ (reference sequence). The J segment lost 3 bases and the V segment lost 5 bases, leaving 2 bases of the junction unmatched. The CDR3 has 13 amino acids. The CDR3 region has the DNA TGTGCCAGCAGCCTTAGCGGGGAAGAGACCCAGTACTTC. Amino acid sequence: CASSLSGEETQYF. Full variable domain (remainder filled in from reference TRBV7-9 and TRBJ2-5): DTGVSQNPRHKITKRGQNVTFRCDPISEHNRLYWYRQTLGQGPEFLTYFQNEAQLEKSRLLSDRFSAERPKGSFSTLEIQRTEQGDSAMYLCASSLSGEETQYFGPGTRLLVL.

The J gene is TRBJ2-3, the V gene TRBV9, with TRBD1 matching 8 bases. The CDR3 length is 15 residues. J gave up 2 bases and V 4 bases, and 6 bases lay outside the gene matches. Germline CDR1 reads SGDLS; CDR2 reads YYNGEE. This chain's CDR3 is CASSRYRGDTDTQYF. CDR3 nucleotide sequence: TGTGCCAGCAGCAGGTACAGGGGGGACACAGATACGCAGTATTTT.

This clone is medium-sized (0.01 to 0.1%). The genes are TRBV25-1 and TRBJ2-3; D is unclear. The V gene lost 1 base and the J gene lost 4 bases, with 6 bases spanning the gap. The CDR3 runs to 13 residues. Germline values: CDR1 MGHDK, CDR2 SYGVNS. CDR3 sequence reads: CASSEFTADTQYF. DNA of the CDR3: TGTGCCAGCAGTGAATTCACAGCAGATACGCAGTATTTT.

The chain combines TRBV11-2 with TRBJ2-1, with D unresolved. CDR3 size: 11 residues. V lost 8 bases and J 8 bases, leaving 10 bases between the germline ends. The germline V gene encodes CDR1 SGHAT and CDR2 FQNNGV. Written as DNA, the CDR3 is TGTGCCAGCTCTCCCCGGGATGAGCAGTTCTTC. It codes for CASSPRDEQFF.

A note on this clone: Sequence at one end of the junction differs from germline and may be a read error. The rearrangement uses TRBV11-1 and TRBJ1-1; D ambiguous. The CDR3 spans 14 residues. Per germline, CDR1 SGHAT and CDR2 FQDESV (reference sequence). Written as DNA, the CDR3 is TGTGCCAGCAGCCCACTACTGGGGAACCCTGAAGCTTTCTTT. Amino acid sequence: CASSPLLGNPEAFF.

In this sample, this clone is medium-sized (0.01 to 0.1%). The J gene is TRBJ1-2, the V gene TRBV6-4; 10 bases fit TRBD1. CDR1 is MRHNA and CDR2 is SNTAGT in the germline V gene. The CDR3 loop spans 13 amino acids. V was clipped by 7 bases and J by 4 bases; unmatched bases: 3. The CDR3 spells CASKGDRGYGYTF. The CDR3 DNA reads as TGTGCCAGCAAAGGGGACAGGGGCTATGGCTACACCTTC.

Note on this clone: Within the sample, other DNA sequences also encode this same CDR3. The chain links TRBV9 to TRBJ2-5; 7 nucleotides align to TRBD2. After removal of 0 bases from V and 4 bases from J, the junction contained 6 bases not matched to a gene. The germline V gene encodes CDR1 SGDLS and CDR2 YYNGEE. The CDR3 consists of 15 residues. This chain's CDR3 is CASSVGGSGGETQYF. CDR3 bases: TGTGCCAGCAGCGTAGGAGGTTCGGGGGGAGAGACCCAGTACTTC.

This sequence joins TRBV6-6 and TRBJ2-7; D perhaps matches TRBD2 (5 bases). CDR3 length: 13 amino acids. V dropped 0 bases and J dropped 5 bases, with 8 bases sitting between them. The germline V gene has CDR1 MNHNY and CDR2 SVGAGI (reference sequence). CDR3 bases: TGTGCCAGCAGTTACTCTGCCGGGGACGAGCAGTACTTC. The encoded protein is CASSYSAGDEQYF.

The table lists this clone with a few counts. An end of the junction differs from the germline gene, which may be a read error. The chain is built from TRBV10-3 and TRBJ2-3, with no clear D. The CDR3 covers 13 residues. Germline V gene lookup returns CDR1 ENHRY and CDR2 SYGVKD. Written as DNA, the CDR3 is TGTGCCAGCAGTTACTCGGACGGAGATACGCAGTATTTT. It encodes CASSYSDGDTQYF.

This rearrangement joins TRBV5-6 to TRBJ1-6, with TRBD1 as a possible D gene (6 bases). Germline assignment: CDR1 SGHDT and CDR2 YYEEEE. The CDR3 length is 14 residues. V shed 4 bases and J shed 6 bases, with 11 bases lying between them. The CDR3 nucleotides are TGTGCCAGCAGCGCCGGACAGTCTAATTCACCCCTCCACTTT. It encodes CASSAGQSNSPLHF.

This sequence joins TRBV30 and TRBJ1-2, with D uncertain. The length of the CDR3 is 13 residues. V dropped 1 base and J dropped 8 bases, with 14 bases sitting between them. The germline V gene has CDR1 GTSNPN and CDR2 SVGIG (reference sequence). The CDR3 reads CAWSGAGGNGYTF. CDR3 DNA: TGTGCCTGGAGTGGTGCAGGTGGGAACGGCTACACCTTC.

This clone came up once. The rearrangement uses TRBV4-3 and TRBJ1-2; D is unclear. V was trimmed by 1 base and J by 3 bases, leaving 12 bases between them. This CDR3 region has 15 residues. Looked up from germline, CDR1 is LGHNA and CDR2 is YSLEER. This CDR3 is CASSQGRQTHYGYTF. The CDR3 DNA reads TGCGCCAGCAGCCAAGGGAGGCAGACCCACTATGGCTACACCTTC.

This clone was seen more than once but under ten times. The genes are TRBV7-9 and TRBJ2-1; a weak D match, TRBD2 (6 bases). With 5 bases removed from V and 8 bases from J, the gap between germline ends came to 19 bases. The CDR3 extends over 15 amino acids. Germline V lookup: CDR1 SEHNR, CDR2 FQNEAQ (reference sequence). The CDR3 region is CASSHLRDFSDEQFF. CDR3 in DNA: TGTGCCAGCAGCCACCTCCGGGACTTCAGCGATGAGCAGTTCTTC.

This clone was recorded a few times. This chain joins TRBV2 and TRBJ2-1; perhaps TRBD2 as D (6 bases). CDR3 length equals 12 residues. V shed 4 bases and J shed 10 bases, with 11 bases lying between them. CDR1 and CDR2 from the germline V gene are SNHLY and FYNNEI. The CDR3 DNA reads as TGTGCCAGCAGTGGGCCTAGCGAGGAGCAGTTCTTC. Translation gives CASSGPSEEQFF.

This chain connects TRBV2 to TRBJ2-1; 7 positions agree with TRBD2. Per the germline V gene, CDR1 is SNHLY and CDR2 is FYNNEI. Unmatched junction bases numbered 11, after V lost 7 bases and J lost 8 bases. This CDR3 spans 14 amino acids. The chain's CDR3 is CASTPMGGRDEQFF. The CDR3, as DNA: TGTGCCAGCACCCCGATGGGGGGGAGGGATGAGCAGTTCTTC. The variable domain in full, completed from reference TRBV2 and TRBJ2-1, reads EPEVTQTPSHQVTQMGQEVILRCVPISNHLYFYWYRQILGQKVEFLVSFYNNEISEKSEIFDDQFSVERPDGSNFTLKIRSTKLEDSAMYFCASTPMGGRDEQFFGPGTRLTVL.

The V and J genes are TRBV18 and TRBJ2-6; D might be TRBD1 (6 bases). Germline CDR1 is KGHSH and CDR2 is LQKENI. The CDR3 spans 16 residues. V was trimmed by 5 bases and J by 5 bases, leaving 16 bases between them. CDR3 DNA: TGTGCCAGCTCATGGCGTATGGACAGTCGGGCCAACGTCCTGACTTTC. The encoded protein is CASSWRMDSRANVLTF.

This clone was observed a few times. The rearrangement uses TRBV4-1 and TRBJ2-3; a possible D gene is TRBD1 (5 bases). Germline assignment: CDR1 MGHRA and CDR2 YSYEKL. Trimming removed 0 bases at V and 3 bases at J, with 16 bases between. CDR3 length equals 17 residues. The chain's CDR3 is CASSQDPPRDMTDTQYF. The CDR3 nucleotides read TGCGCCAGCAGCCAAGATCCCCCCAGGGATATGACAGATACGCAGTATTTT.

The V gene is TRBV5-3, the J gene TRBJ1-1, with D hard to call. TRBV5-3 is given ORF status, its function remaining uncertain. The CDR3 spans 14 residues. With 8 bases removed from V and 1 base from J, the gap between germline ends came to 15 bases. The CDR3 region is CASSPNWGNTEAFF. The CDR3 coding sequence is TGTGCCAGCAGCCCTAACTGGGGGAACACTGAAGCTTTCTTT.

The V and J genes are TRBV5-1 and TRBJ1-1; D is undetermined. The CDR3 is 13 residues long. Germline CDR1 is SGHRS and CDR2 is YFSETQ. V was trimmed by 5 bases and J by 5 bases, leaving 13 bases between them. This CDR3 reads CASRPNKATEAFF. In DNA form, the CDR3 reads TGCGCCAGCAGACCCAACAAGGCTACTGAAGCTTTCTTT.

V usage is TRBV5-1 and J usage is TRBJ2-3; possible D gene TRBD2, 5 bases. The CDR3 loop spans 15 amino acids. Between the trimmed V and J ends, which lost 2 bases and 7 bases, there was a span of 17 bases. Germline-derived CDR1 and CDR2 are SGHRS and YFSETQ. This chain's CDR3 is CASSFPRGSGNTQYF. For the CDR3, the DNA is TGCGCCAGCAGCTTTCCCCGCGGGTCGGGGAATACGCAGTATTTT.

The chain carries TRBV6-5 and TRBJ1-2, with no clear D. The CDR3 covers 14 residues. CDR1 is MNHEY and CDR2 is SVGAGI in the germline V gene. V lost 8 bases and J lost 8, with 21 bases in between. This CDR3 reads CASRAETTLGGYTF. The CDR3 region has the DNA TGTGCCAGCCGGGCGGAAACAACATTGGGAGGCTACACCTTC.

The chain joins TRBV7-9 to TRBJ2-7; D might be TRBD2 (6 bases). Germline values: CDR1 SEHNR, CDR2 FQNEAQ (reference sequence). Trimming cost V 4 bases and J 6 bases, with 10 bases left between them. CDR3 length: 12 residues. Written as DNA, the CDR3 is TGTGCCAGCAGCTCCGCCGGGGGCGAGCAGTACTTC. This codes for CASSSAGGEQYF.